The 29 T cell receptor beta chains below were found in one sample sequenced in a study of OX40 agonist ivuxolimab in advanced cancers. The table came from immunoSEQ multiplex PCR; TCRdb's copy has only in-frame clones and leaves some out. The profile shows approximately 68,000 clones, 85% to 90% of them singletons. The sequenced sample was CD4+ or CD8+ T cells sorted from blood, obtained in a trial of the OX40 agonist ivuxolimab. The origin of the receptors is an adult with an advanced solid tumor such as melanoma, head and neck, liver or kidney cancer.

The V and J genes are TRBV28 and TRBJ2-1, with 12 bases aligning to TRBD2. Germline values: CDR1 MDHEN, CDR2 SYDVKM. V shed 2 bases and J 15 bases; nucleotides not matched to a gene: 8. The CDR3 totals 14 residues. The CDR3 spells CASSLLAGGPLRFF. The CDR3 DNA reads TGTGCCAGCAGTTTACTAGCGGGGGGGCCCCTTAGGTTCTTC.

J is TRBJ2-6 and V is TRBV6-1; 7 bases fit TRBD1. This CDR3 contains 15 residues. Germline-derived CDR1 and CDR2 are MNHNS and SASEGT. V shed 4 bases and J 0 bases; nucleotides not matched to a gene: 0. The CDR3: CASSGQGSGANVLTF. The CDR3 bases are TGTGCCAGCAGTGGACAGGGCTCTGGGGCCAACGTCCTGACTTTC.

The V and J genes are TRBV6-1 and TRBJ2-5; TRBD2 might be the D (7 bases). Germline loops: CDR1 MNHNS, CDR2 SASEGT. The CDR3 runs 15 residues. With 6 bases removed from V and 4 bases from J, the gap between germline ends came to 18 bases. The CDR3 region is CASRVGGRGIETQYF. The CDR3 coding sequence is TGTGCCAGCAGGGTGGGAGGGAGGGGGATAGAGACCCAGTACTTC.

The rearrangement joins TRBV6-6 to TRBJ1-5, with 9 bases identical to TRBD1. The germline CDR1 and CDR2 sequences are MNHNY and SVGAGI (reference sequence). Trimming removed 6 bases from V and 7 bases from J; junction bases left unmatched: 7. The CDR3 runs to 14 residues. The CDR3 is CASRRPGQGQPQHF. For the CDR3, the DNA is TGTGCCAGCAGACGACCGGGACAGGGACAGCCCCAGCATTTT.

Turning to this clone: Other DNA variants within this sample encode the same CDR3. The chain couples TRBV10-3 to TRBJ2-1; TRBD2 agrees at 12 bases. J was trimmed by 4 bases and V by 2 bases; bases with no gene match: 3. The CDR3 has 16 amino acids. The germline gives CDR1 ENHRY, CDR2 SYGVKD. The DNA of the CDR3 is TGTGCCATCAGTGAGGGGCTAGCGGGAGGGTACAATGAGCAGTTCTTC. This sequence encodes CAISEGLAGGYNEQFF.

The V and J genes are TRBV29-1 and TRBJ2-1, with TRBD1 as a possible D gene (5 bases). Trimming took off 4 bases at V and 4 bases at J, with 14 bases between the two ends. CDR3 length: 14 residues. Germline V CDR1 and CDR2: SQVTM, ANQGSEA. In nucleotides, the CDR3 is TGCAGCGTTGGTAGTAAGGGGCCTTACAATGAGCAGTTCTTC. Protein sequence: CSVGSKGPYNEQFF.

V gene TRBV9 combines with J gene TRBJ2-1, with 7 bases aligning to TRBD2. CDR1 is SGDLS and CDR2 is YYNGEE in the germline V gene. J gave up 4 bases and V 0 bases, and 4 bases lay outside the gene matches. CDR3 length equals 15 residues. CDR3 DNA sequence: TGTGCCAGCAGCGTAGCTAGCGGAATTTACAATGAGCAGTTCTTC. This gives the protein CASSVASGIYNEQFF.

As regards this clone: Other DNA sequences in this specimen translate into the identical CDR3. The rearrangement links TRBV2 to TRBJ1-5, with unresolved D. Germline loops: CDR1 SNHLY, CDR2 FYNNEI. V was trimmed by 1 base and J by 4 bases, leaving 2 bases between them. The CDR3 runs to 12 residues. CDR3 sequence: CASSEGNQPQHF. CDR3 sequence (DNA): TGTGCCAGCAGTGAAGGGAATCAGCCCCAGCATTTT.

CDR3 in amino acids: CASSQGLGGGFQETQYF. CDR3 coding DNA: TGCGCCAGCAGCCAAGGGCTTGGCGGGGGGTTCCAAGAGACCCAGTACTTC. The gene calls are TRBV4-1 and TRBJ2-5, with 8 positions matching TRBD2. There are 17 residues in the CDR3. CDR1 and CDR2 from the germline V gene are MGHRA and YSYEKL. Unmatched junction bases numbered 8, after V lost 1 base and J lost 1 base.

The chain joins TRBV18 to TRBJ2-7; 10 bases fit TRBD2. The germline CDR1 and CDR2 sequences are KGHSH and LQKENI. After removal of 3 bases from V and 6 bases from J, the junction contained 5 bases not matched to a gene. This CDR3 region has 14 residues. CDR3 protein: CASSPSGGAGEQYF. The CDR3 DNA reads TGTGCCAGCTCACCCAGCGGGGGGGCCGGCGAGCAGTACTTC.

The chain links TRBV12-5 to TRBJ2-7; 8 nucleotides align to TRBD2. This CDR3 region has 13 residues. Germline V gives CDR1 LGHNT, CDR2 FRNRAP. The trim removed 4 bases at V and 2 bases at J, leaving 1 base unmatched. CDR3 sequence: CASGSGLAYEQYF. DNA for the CDR3: TGTGCTAGTGGTTCGGGACTAGCCTACGAGCAGTACTTC.

The V and J genes are TRBV25-1 and TRBJ1-6, with D maybe TRBD1 (5 bases). The CDR3 consists of 15 residues. V dropped 5 bases and J dropped 8 bases, with 16 bases sitting between them. In germline, CDR1 is MGHDK, CDR2 SYGVNS. In DNA form, the CDR3 reads TGTGCCAGCAGTAGACCAGGGCAGGGCGATTCACCCCTCCACTTT. It translates to CASSRPGQGDSPLHF.

The rearrangement joins TRBV21-1 to TRBJ1-5. TRBV21-1 corresponds to a pseudogene. This CDR3 region has 11 residues. Here the CDR3 reads CASSPNQPQHF. The DNA for the CDR3 is TGTGCCAGCAGCCCCAATCAGCCCCAGCATTTT.

This chain connects TRBV5-1 to TRBJ1-3, with TRBD1 matching 7 bases. The V and J ends lost 4 bases and 5 bases, in that order; junction bases with no gene match: 9. The germline V gene has CDR1 SGHRS and CDR2 YFSETQ. This CDR3 comprises 15 residues. CDR3 sequence: CASSITGASRNTIYF. The CDR3 nucleotides are TGCGCCAGCAGCATAACAGGGGCTTCTCGAAACACCATATATTTT. The complete variable domain, with remaining parts taken from reference TRBV5-1 and TRBJ1-3, reads KAGVTQTPRYLIKTRGQQVTLSCSPISGHRSVSWYQQTPGQGLQFLFEYFSETQRNKGNFPGRFSGRQFSNSRSEMNVSTLELGDSALYLCASSITGASRNTIYFGEGSWLTVV.

This clone was seen only a few times. The chain couples TRBV5-4 to TRBJ2-5; the match to TRBD1 covers 10 bases. With 7 bases clipped from V and 5 bases from J, the junction kept 14 bases outside the gene matches. In germline, CDR1 is SGHNT, CDR2 YYREEE (reference sequence). The CDR3 extends over 16 amino acids. The CDR3 spells CASYNRDRGAGETQYF. In DNA form, the CDR3 reads TGTGCCAGCTACAACCGGGACAGGGGAGCGGGTGAGACCCAGTACTTC.

The V gene is TRBV7-6, the J gene TRBJ1-2; 8 nucleotides match TRBD1. The junction had 6 bases not matched to a gene; V was cut back by 2 bases and J by 4 bases. Germline V gives CDR1 SGHVS, CDR2 FNYEAQ. The CDR3 is made up of 15 amino acids. Written as DNA, the CDR3 is TGTGCCAGCAGCTTACAGGGGGCGCGGGGCTATGGCTACACCTTC. Translating gives CASSLQGARGYGYTF. Combining the CDR3 with reference TRBV7-6 and TRBJ1-2 gives the whole variable domain GAGVSQSPRYKVTKRGQDVALRCDPISGHVSLYWYRQALGQGPEFLTYFNYEAQQDKSGLPNDRFSAERPEGSISTLTIQRTEQRDSAMYRCASSLQGARGYGYTFGSGTRLTVV.

Only one count was recorded for this clone. The chain couples TRBV6-6 to TRBJ1-2; D unclear. Per the germline V gene, CDR1 is MNHNY and CDR2 is SVGAGI (reference sequence). The CDR3 sequence is 13 residues long. The V end was cut by 7 bases, the J end by 7 bases, with 16 bases between. CDR3 bases: TGTGCCAGCAAGTTCAATAGCCCCCTTGGCTACACCTTC. Its protein product is CASKFNSPLGYTF.

The rearrangement uses TRBV10-1 and TRBJ2-1; D is unresolved. Deletions cut 1 base from V and 10 bases from J, with 14 bases between. From germline, CDR1 is WNHNN and CDR2 SYGVQD (reference sequence). This CDR3 is built from 14 residues. The CDR3 loop reads CASSEFLGSWEQFF. In DNA form, the CDR3 reads TGCGCCAGCAGTGAGTTCCTTGGGTCGTGGGAGCAGTTCTTC.

The V and J genes are TRBV9 and TRBJ2-3; the D is unclear. This CDR3 is 12 amino acids long. Trimming removed 4 bases at V and 4 bases at J, with 7 bases between. From germline, CDR1 is SGDLS and CDR2 YYNGEE. The CDR3: CASSPRADTQYF. In DNA form, the CDR3 reads TGTGCCAGCAGCCCCCGCGCAGATACGCAGTATTTT.

The rearrangement joins TRBV11-2 to TRBJ2-7; 12 bases are a match to TRBD2. Trimming removed 5 bases from V and 3 bases from J; junction bases left unmatched: 5. Germline V gene sequence: CDR1 SGHAT, CDR2 FQNNGV. The CDR3 is made up of 15 amino acids. The CDR3: CASSPTSGGDYEQYF. The CDR3 DNA reads as TGTGCCAGCAGCCCGACTAGCGGGGGAGACTACGAGCAGTACTTC.

The chain carries TRBV6-1 and TRBJ2-7; D assignment may be TRBD1 or TRBD2 (5 bases each). CDR1 MNHNS and CDR2 SASEGT come from the germline V gene. This CDR3 is 15 amino acids long. Trimming pared 3 bases from V and 2 bases from J, leaving 14 bases between. CDR3 sequence reads: CASSDGAGLPYEQYF. The CDR3, as DNA: TGTGCCAGCAGTGACGGGGCAGGGCTGCCCTACGAGCAGTACTTC.

V gene TRBV11-2 combines with J gene TRBJ2-1; TRBD2 matches 11 bases. Germline values: CDR1 SGHAT, CDR2 FQNNGV. CDR3 length: 15 residues. After removal of 2 bases from V and 4 bases from J, the junction contained 1 base not matched to a gene. The CDR3 sequence is CASSLRTSGYNEQFF. As DNA, the CDR3 is TGTGCCAGCAGCTTACGGACTAGCGGGTACAATGAGCAGTTCTTC.

The table lists this clone with a few counts. V and J are TRBV7-2 and TRBJ1-6; 8 nucleotides match TRBD1. The junction had 6 bases not matched to a gene; V was cut back by 5 bases and J by 9 bases. This CDR3 region has 14 residues. In germline, CDR1 is SGHTA, CDR2 FQGNSA. The CDR3 DNA is TGTGCCAGCAGCAACGCCGGGACAGGTTCACCCCTCCACTTT. As protein: CASSNAGTGSPLHF.

The CDR3 DNA is TGTGCCACGAACAGGGCGAACACCGGGGAGCTGTTTTTT. Translation: CATNRANTGELFF. The chain joins TRBV6-5 to TRBJ2-2, with D possibly TRBD1 on 6 matching bases. V dropped 10 bases and J dropped 0 bases, with 9 bases sitting between them. CDR3 length: 13 amino acids. Germline CDR1 reads MNHEY; CDR2 reads SVGAGI.

This sequence joins TRBV27 and TRBJ1-2; TRBD1 agrees at 10 bases. Germline V lookup: CDR1 MNHEY, CDR2 SMNVEV (reference sequence). CDR3 size: 15 residues. Losses at the gene ends were 4 bases for V and 5 bases for J; bases not matched to a gene: 7. The CDR3: CASSSGQGLGYGYTF. CDR3 DNA: TGTGCCAGCAGTTCGGGACAGGGGCTAGGATATGGCTACACCTTC.

The genes are TRBV11-3 and TRBJ2-1; D remains ambiguous. This CDR3 is built from 17 residues. Germline loops: CDR1 SGHNT, CDR2 YENEEA. The V gene lost 0 bases and the J gene lost 1 base, with 13 bases spanning the gap. CDR3 region: CASSLDRLGSSYNEQFF. The CDR3 DNA reads as TGTGCCAGCAGCTTAGATCGCCTGGGTTCTTCCTACAATGAGCAGTTCTTC.

The chain carries TRBV5-1 and TRBJ2-7, with D perhaps assigned TRBD1 or TRBD2 (6 bases each). The CDR3 covers 13 residues. V lost 2 bases, J lost 5 bases, and 11 bases lay in between. Germline CDR1 reads SGHRS; CDR2 reads YFSETQ. The chain's CDR3 is CASSFEGGDEQYF. For the CDR3, the DNA is TGCGCCAGCAGCTTTGAGGGGGGAGACGAGCAGTACTTC.

The chain uses TRBV11-2 and TRBJ1-3; unclear D gene. Germline CDR1 SGHAT, CDR2 FQNNGV. The ends were cut back, 1 base at V and 5 bases at J, with 12 bases in the middle. There are 15 residues in the CDR3. The CDR3: CASSLVFGVRNTIYF. The CDR3 DNA reads TGTGCCAGCAGCTTAGTGTTCGGAGTTAGAAACACCATATATTTT.

The rearrangement links TRBV14 to TRBJ1-2; D not resolved. Germline V CDR1 and CDR2: SGHDN, FVKESK. V was cut by 1 base and J by 7 bases, with 13 bases left in between. The CDR3 extends over 14 amino acids. This chain's CDR3 is CASSQGFISGGYTF. CDR3 nucleotide sequence: TGTGCCAGCAGCCAAGGGTTTATAAGTGGTGGCTACACCTTC.